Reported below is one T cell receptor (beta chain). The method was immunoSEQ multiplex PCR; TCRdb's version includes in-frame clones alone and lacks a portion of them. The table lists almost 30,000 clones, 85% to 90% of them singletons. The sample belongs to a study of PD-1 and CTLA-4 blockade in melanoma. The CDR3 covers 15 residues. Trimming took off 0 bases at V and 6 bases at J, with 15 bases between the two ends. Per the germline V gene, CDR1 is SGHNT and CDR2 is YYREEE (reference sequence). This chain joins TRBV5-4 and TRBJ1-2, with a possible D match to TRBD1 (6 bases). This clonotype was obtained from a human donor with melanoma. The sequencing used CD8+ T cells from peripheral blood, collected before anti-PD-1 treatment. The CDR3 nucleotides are TGTGCCAGCAGCTTGGAAATGGGGGCGGGTCATGGCTACACCTTC. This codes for CASSLEMGAGHGYTF.